These T cell receptor beta chains were read from a single sample in a study of CD8+ T cells in alopecia areata. TCRdb keeps only in-frame clones here, not all; method: immunoSEQ multiplex PCR. The repertoire holds approximately 200,000 clones, with 45% to 75% as singletons. The sample consisted of CD4+ T cells sorted from blood, taken at week 4, from a patient treated with tofacitinib. The receptors here all came from a human donor with alopecia areata. CDR3s include the opening cysteine and the closing phenylalanine or tryptophan. A D gene is named only where the DNA matches it firmly. Clone size appears in some rows only: once, few, many, or a class for an expanded clone.

J: TRBJ2-2
size: NA
D: NA
V: TRBV4-2
DNA: TGTGCCAGCAGCCAAAGGCAGGCGTCGAACACCGGGGAGCTGTTTTTT
CDR3: CASSQRQASNTGELFF

J: TRBJ1-1
size: NA
D: NA
V: TRBV20-1
DNA: TGCAGTGCTAGAGACAGGGTCGAAGCTTTCTTT
CDR3: CSARDRVEAFF

J: TRBJ2-7
size: few
D: TRBD1
V: TRBV7-9
DNA: TGTGCCAGCAGCTTAGCCGGTGCGGGACAGGGGATAAGAGGCGAGCAGTACTTC
CDR3: CASSLAGAGQGIRGEQYF

J: TRBJ2-7
size: NA
D: TRBD2
V: TRBV15
DNA: TGTGCCACCAGCCGCTCCGGGGGGGCCTACGAGCAGTACTTC
CDR3: CATSRSGGAYEQYF

J: TRBJ1-2
size: NA
D: TRBD1
V: TRBV23-1
DNA: TGCGCCAGCAGCCTCCAAGAGGGACAGGGGGGAGGCTACACCTTC
CDR3: CASSLQEGQGGGYTF

J: TRBJ1-4
size: NA
D: NA
V: TRBV4-3
DNA: TGCGCCAGCAGCCAAGAAAGGGGAAGGGATGAAAAACTGTTTTTT
CDR3: CASSQERGRDEKLFF

J: TRBJ2-5
size: once
D: TRBD2
V: TRBV11-3
DNA: TGTGCCAGCAGTTCCCGCGGGACTAGTAAAGAGACCCAGTACTTC
CDR3: CASSSRGTSKETQYF

J: TRBJ2-1
size: few
D: NA
V: TRBV29-1
DNA: TGCAGCGTTGAACCGGGGGCAGCCGAGCAGTTCTTC
CDR3: CSVEPGAAEQFF

J: TRBJ2-7
size: NA
D: TRBD2
V: TRBV14
DNA: TGTGCCAGCAGCCAGAATACGGGACTAGCGGGGCCCTACGAGCAGTACTTC
CDR3: CASSQNTGLAGPYEQYF

J: TRBJ1-4
size: few
D: TRBD1
V: TRBV29-1
DNA: TGCAGCGTCCGGGGACAGATGAATGAAAAACTGTTTTTT
CDR3: CSVRGQMNEKLFF

J: TRBJ1-1
size: NA
D: NA
V: TRBV2
DNA: TGTGCCAGCAGCGATACAGGGTTCGGCCTCACGAACACTGAAGCTTTCTTT
CDR3: CASSDTGFGLTNTEAFF

J: TRBJ1-6
size: NA
D: TRBD1
V: TRBV7-9
DNA: TGTGCCAGCAGCCCGGGACAGGGCGGATCACCCCTCCACTTT
CDR3: CASSPGQGGSPLHF

J: TRBJ1-4
size: NA
D: NA
V: TRBV30
DNA: TGTGCCTCCCCGGCTCGAACAGGCGACGAAAAACTGTTTTTT
CDR3: CASPARTGDEKLFF

J: TRBJ2-2
size: NA
D: TRBD2
V: TRBV10-3
DNA: TGTGCCATCAAACCGAGCGGGGGTCTAACCGGGGAGCTGTTTTTT
CDR3: CAIKPSGGLTGELFF

J: TRBJ2-5
size: NA
D: NA
V: TRBV29-1
DNA: TGCAGCGTCTTCCGGACGGCGGGGGAGACCCAGTACTTC
CDR3: CSVFRTAGETQYF